The clone carrying this T cell receptor (beta chain) turned up a few times. These data come from a study of graft-versus-host responses after intestinal transplantation. Produced via immunoSEQ multiplex PCR; TCRdb's table is partial and in-frame only. The table records about 20,000 clones, about 38% of them present only once. Looked up from germline, CDR1 is SNHLY and CDR2 is FYNNEI. Trimming pared 7 bases from V and 9 bases from J, leaving 19 bases between. The CDR3 totals 15 residues. Sequenced material: alloreactive CD4+ T cells from a mixed lymphocyte reaction culture, taken before intestinal transplant. Regarding subset: CFSE-low proliferating T cells sorted from roughly six-day pre-transplant mixed lymphocyte reaction (GvH or HvG direction). The sequence came from a human patient who received an intestinal transplant. The chain links TRBV2 to TRBJ1-6; D is perhaps TRBD1 (5 bases). The CDR3 reads CASKLGTGGTSPLHF. In nucleotides, the CDR3 is TGTGCCAGCAAACTTGGGACGGGTGGGACTTCACCCCTCCACTTT.